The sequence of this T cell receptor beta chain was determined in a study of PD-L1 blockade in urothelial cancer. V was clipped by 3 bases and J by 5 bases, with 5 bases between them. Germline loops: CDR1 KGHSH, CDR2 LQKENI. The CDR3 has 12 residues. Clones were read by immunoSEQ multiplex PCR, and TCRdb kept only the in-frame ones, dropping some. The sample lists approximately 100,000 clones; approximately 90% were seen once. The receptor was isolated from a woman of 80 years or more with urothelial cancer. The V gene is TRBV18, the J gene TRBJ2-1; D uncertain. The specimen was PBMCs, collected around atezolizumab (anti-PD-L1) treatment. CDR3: CASSPLNNEQFF. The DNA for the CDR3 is TGTGCCAGCTCACCCTTAAACAATGAGCAGTTCTTC.